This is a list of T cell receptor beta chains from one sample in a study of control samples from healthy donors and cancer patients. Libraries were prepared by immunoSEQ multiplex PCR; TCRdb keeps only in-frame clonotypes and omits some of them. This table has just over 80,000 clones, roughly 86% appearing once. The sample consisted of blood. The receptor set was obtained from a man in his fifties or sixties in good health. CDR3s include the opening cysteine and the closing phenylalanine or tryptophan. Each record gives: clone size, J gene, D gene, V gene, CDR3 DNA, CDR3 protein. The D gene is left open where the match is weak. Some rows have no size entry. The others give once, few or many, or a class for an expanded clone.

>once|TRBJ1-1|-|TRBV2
TGTGCCAGCAGTGACTGGTCCGGGGCTTTCTTT
CASSDWSGAFF
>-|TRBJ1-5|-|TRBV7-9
TGTGCCAGCAGCTTAGGGGGGAGCCCTCAGCCCCAGCATTTT
CASSLGGSPQPQHF
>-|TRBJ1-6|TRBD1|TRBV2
TGTGCCAGCAGTGGGACAGGGGGTAATTCACCCCTCCACTTT
CASSGTGGNSPLHF
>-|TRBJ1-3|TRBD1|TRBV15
TGTGCCACCAGCAGAGAATACAGACTGCAGGGGGCTTCTGGAAACACCATATATTTT
CATSREYRLQGASGNTIYF
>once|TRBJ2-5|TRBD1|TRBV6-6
TGTGCCAGCAGTAGATTAAATCCGGGACAGGGGAGCCCCCAGACCCAGTACTTC
CASSRLNPGQGSPQTQYF
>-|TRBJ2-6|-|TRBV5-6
TGTGCCAGCAGCTTGGGACCCTTAAGCTCTGGGGCCAACGTCCTGACTTTC
CASSLGPLSSGANVLTF
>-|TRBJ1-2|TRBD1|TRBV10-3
TGTGCCGTAGCTACCGAACGGACAGGGCACTATGGCTACACCTTC
CAVATERTGHYGYTF
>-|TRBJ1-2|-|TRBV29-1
TGCAGCGTTGAAGAGTTGAGCGGAGGGGGCTACACCTTC
CSVEELSGGGYTF
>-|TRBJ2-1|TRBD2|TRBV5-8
TGTGCCAGCAGTTCGACTAGCGGGGGGGGCACCCTCTACAATGAGCAGTTCTTC
CASSSTSGGGTLYNEQFF
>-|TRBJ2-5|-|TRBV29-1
TGCAGCGTTGTTAATGGGGAGACCCAGTACTTC
CSVVNGETQYF
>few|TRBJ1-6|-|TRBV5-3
TGTGCCAGAAGGCCTATTGAGCCCCTCCACTTT
CARRPIEPLHF
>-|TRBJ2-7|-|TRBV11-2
TGTGCCAGCAGTTACGGGACATACTCCTACGAGCAGTACTTC
CASSYGTYSYEQYF
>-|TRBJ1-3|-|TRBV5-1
TGCGCCAGCAGCTTGGGTCAGGGCTTCTCTGGAAACACCATATATTTT
CASSLGQGFSGNTIYF
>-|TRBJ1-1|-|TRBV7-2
TGTGCCAGCAGCTTATTTAAGGGCGAGACTGAAGCTTTCTTT
CASSLFKGETEAFF
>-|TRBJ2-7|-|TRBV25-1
TGTGCCAGCAGTGCAGCCGGAGGAGGGGCCGCCTACGAGCAGTACTTC
CASSAAGGGAAYEQYF
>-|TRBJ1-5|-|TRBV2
TGTGCCAGCAGTGAAGCCGTAGACCTTAATCAGCCCCAGCATTTT
CASSEAVDLNQPQHF
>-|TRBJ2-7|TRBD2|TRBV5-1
TGCGCCAGCAGTCCGACTAGCGACGAGCAGTACTTC
CASSPTSDEQYF
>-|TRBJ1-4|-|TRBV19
TGTGCCAGTAGTATCCCCAATCGAGGGAAGGGAGGTGAAAAACTGTTTTTT
CASSIPNRGKGGEKLFF
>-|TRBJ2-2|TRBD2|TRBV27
TGTGCCAGCAGTTCAAGGAGCGGGGGGCCGCTGTCTGAGCTGTTTTTT
CASSSRSGGPLSELFF
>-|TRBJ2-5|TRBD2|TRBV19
TGTGCCAGTAGACCTCTAGCGGGGTTGGAGACCCAGTACTTC
CASRPLAGLETQYF
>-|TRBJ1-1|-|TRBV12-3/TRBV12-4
TGTGCCAGCAGGTCAGCCCCTCAAGAGGCTTTCTTT
CASRSAPQEAFF
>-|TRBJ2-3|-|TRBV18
TGTGCCAGCTCACCCAGGGGAGGGGATACGCAGTATTTT
CASSPRGGDTQYF
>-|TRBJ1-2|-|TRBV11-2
TGTGCCAGCAGCTTAGATTCCTACTATGGCTACACCTTC
CASSLDSYYGYTF
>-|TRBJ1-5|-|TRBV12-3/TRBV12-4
TGTGCCAGCAGTTATTACAGCAATCAGCCCCAGCATTTT
CASSYYSNQPQHF
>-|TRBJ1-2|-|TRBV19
TGTGCCAGTAGTATAGATGGCGTCGGCGGATTCTATGGCTACACCTTC
CASSIDGVGGFYGYTF
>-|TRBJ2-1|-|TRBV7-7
TGTGCTAGCAGCTTCAGGCCAGACAATGAGCAGTTCTTC
CASSFRPDNEQFF
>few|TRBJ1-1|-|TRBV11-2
TGTGCCAGCCTCGGTTTATGGAACACTGAAGCTTTCTTT
CASLGLWNTEAFF
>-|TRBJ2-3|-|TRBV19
TGTGCCAGTAGTATGGGGCCCCCACACGATACGCAGTATTTT
CASSMGPPHDTQYF
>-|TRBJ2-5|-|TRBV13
TGTGCCAGCAGCTTAGGACAGGATATCCAAGAGATCCAGTACTTC
CASSLGQDIQEIQYF
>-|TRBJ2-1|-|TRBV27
TGTGCCAGCAGGAGGCTCGCCTACAATGAGCAGTTCTTC
CASRRLAYNEQFF
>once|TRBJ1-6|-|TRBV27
TGTGCCAGCAGTTTACGGGGGGGAGGAATTTCACCCCTCCACTTT
CASSLRGGGISPLHF
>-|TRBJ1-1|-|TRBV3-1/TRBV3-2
TGTGCCAGCAGCCAGGGTTTTTCGAACACTGAAGCTTTCTTT
CASSQGFSNTEAFF
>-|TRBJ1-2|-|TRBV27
TGTGCCAGCAGGTCGGAAGGCTATGGCTACACCTTC
CASRSEGYGYTF
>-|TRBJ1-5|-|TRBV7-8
TGTGCCAGCAGCTTGTACGGGGGGCTGATGGAGCCCCAGCATTTT
CASSLYGGLMEPQHF
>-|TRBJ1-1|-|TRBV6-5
TGTGCCAGCGGGGCAGGGTTGCTCACTGAAGCTTTCTTT
CASGAGLLTEAFF
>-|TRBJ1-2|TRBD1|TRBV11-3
TGTGCCAGCAGCTTACGGACAGGGGATGGCTACACCTTC
CASSLRTGDGYTF
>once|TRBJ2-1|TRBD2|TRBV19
TGTGCCAGTAGTATAAGCGGGGGGGCCGATGAGCAGTTCTTC
CASSISGGADEQFF
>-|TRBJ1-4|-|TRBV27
TGTGCCAGCAGTTTATATTTGGGGGCAACTAATGAAAAACTGTTTTTT
CASSLYLGATNEKLFF
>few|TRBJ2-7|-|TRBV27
TGTGCCAGCAGTGTAACGGGGGACTACGAGCAGTACTTC
CASSVTGDYEQYF
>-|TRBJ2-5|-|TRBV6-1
TGTGCCAGCAGTGAAGCGGTCGGGGGCCGGGAGACCCAGTACTTC
CASSEAVGGRETQYF
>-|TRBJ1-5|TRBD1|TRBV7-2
TGTGCCAGCAGCTTGAGGGGGCATCAGCCCCAGCATTTT
CASSLRGHQPQHF
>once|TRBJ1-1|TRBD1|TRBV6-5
TGTGCCAGCAGCCGAACCGGACAGGGGACTGAAGCTTTCTTT
CASSRTGQGTEAFF
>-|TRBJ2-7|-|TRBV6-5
TGTGCCAGCATGGGTCACCGGCGGGACGAGCAGTACTTC
CASMGHRRDEQYF
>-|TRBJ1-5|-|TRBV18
TGTGCCAGCTCACCAGGTTTAAATCAGCCCCAGCATTTT
CASSPGLNQPQHF
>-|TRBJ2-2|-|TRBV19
TGTGCCAGTAGTCCAGGCCTCACCGGGGAGCTGTTTTTT
CASSPGLTGELFF
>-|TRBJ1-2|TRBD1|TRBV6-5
TGTGCCAGCAGTTACTCGTGGACAGGGCGTAACTATGGCTACACCTTC
CASSYSWTGRNYGYTF
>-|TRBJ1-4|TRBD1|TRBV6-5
TGTGCCAGCGACAGGGCGGCTAATGAAAAACTGTTTTTT
CASDRAANEKLFF
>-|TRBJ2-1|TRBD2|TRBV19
TGTGCCAGTAGTACCCCCCTATCGGGACTAGCGTCCTACAATGAGCAGTTCTTC
CASSTPLSGLASYNEQFF
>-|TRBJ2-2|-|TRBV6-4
TGTGCCAGCAGTGACTCGATGGGGCAGAGCGGGGAGCTGTTTTTT
CASSDSMGQSGELFF
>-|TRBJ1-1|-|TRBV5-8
TGTGCCAGCAGCTTGAGGGGGATCTTAGCTGAAGCTTTCTTT
CASSLRGILAEAFF
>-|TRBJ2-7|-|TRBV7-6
TGTGCCAGCAGCCCGGGTGACTTCCGCTTGGAGCAGTACTTC
CASSPGDFRLEQYF
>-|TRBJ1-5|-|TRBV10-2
TGCGCCAGCAGTGAGAGGGGCAATCAGCCCCAGCATTTT
CASSERGNQPQHF
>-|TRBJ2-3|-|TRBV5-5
TGTGCCAGCAGCTTGCCCGGGAACTTAGATACGCAGTATTTT
CASSLPGNLDTQYF
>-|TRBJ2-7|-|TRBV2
TGTGCCAGCAGTGCAGGGGTGGGCTACGAGCAGTACTTC
CASSAGVGYEQYF
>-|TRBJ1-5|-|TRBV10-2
TGCGCCAGTGCAGAATACGGCAATCAGCCCCAGCATTTT
CASAEYGNQPQHF